Only a few counts were recorded for the clone carrying this T cell receptor (beta chain). Its antigen remains unknown. TCRdb recomputed calls from the RT-PCR reads with MiXCR, one row per CDR3 protein. The top ten hold about a tenth of the sample, which has around 850,000 distinct CDR3 sequences, 18% seen once. The source of the sample is a study of response to subunit inactivated influenza vaccine. Study outcomes and limitations: Each seasonal influenza vaccination recruits few new T cells, the authors suggested.

Germline lookup yields CDR1 ENHRY and CDR2 SYGVKD. The CDR3 runs 15 residues. Trimming at V came to 3 bases and at J to 7 bases, leaving 6 bases not matched to a gene. This specimen was PBMCs from blood, taken 4 to 6 days after vaccination. The chain combines TRBV10-3 with TRBJ2-1, with 10 bases lining up with TRBD2. The clonotype comes from a man aged 50 to 59 who received an inactivated influenza vaccine. CDR3 nucleotide sequence: TGTGCCATCAGTGACTCACTAGCGGGGACAAATGAGCAGTTCTTC. This codes for CAISDSLAGTNEQFF.